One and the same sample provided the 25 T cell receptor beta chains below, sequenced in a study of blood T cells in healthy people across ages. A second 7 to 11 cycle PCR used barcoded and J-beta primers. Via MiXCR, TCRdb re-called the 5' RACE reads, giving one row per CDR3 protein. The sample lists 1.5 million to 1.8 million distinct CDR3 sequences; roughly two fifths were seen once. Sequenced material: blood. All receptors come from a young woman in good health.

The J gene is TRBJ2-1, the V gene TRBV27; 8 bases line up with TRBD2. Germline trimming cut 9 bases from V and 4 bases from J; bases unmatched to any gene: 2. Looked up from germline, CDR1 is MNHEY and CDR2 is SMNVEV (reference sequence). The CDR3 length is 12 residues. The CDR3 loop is CASSGNYNEQFF. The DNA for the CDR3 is TGTGCCAGTAGCGGGAATTACAATGAGCAGTTCTTC.

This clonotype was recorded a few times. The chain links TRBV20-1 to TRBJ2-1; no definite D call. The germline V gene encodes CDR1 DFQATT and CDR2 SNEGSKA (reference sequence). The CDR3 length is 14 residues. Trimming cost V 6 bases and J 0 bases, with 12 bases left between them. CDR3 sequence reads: CSANYRSSYNEQFF. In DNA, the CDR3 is TGCAGTGCAAACTATAGGAGCTCCTACAATGAGCAGTTCTTC.

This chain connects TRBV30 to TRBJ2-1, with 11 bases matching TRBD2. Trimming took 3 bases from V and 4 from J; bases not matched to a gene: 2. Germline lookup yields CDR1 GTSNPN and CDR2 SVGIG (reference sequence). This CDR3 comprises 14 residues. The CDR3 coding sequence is TGTGCCTGGAGGGGACTAGCGGTTTACAATGAGCAGTTCTTC. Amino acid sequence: CAWRGLAVYNEQFF.

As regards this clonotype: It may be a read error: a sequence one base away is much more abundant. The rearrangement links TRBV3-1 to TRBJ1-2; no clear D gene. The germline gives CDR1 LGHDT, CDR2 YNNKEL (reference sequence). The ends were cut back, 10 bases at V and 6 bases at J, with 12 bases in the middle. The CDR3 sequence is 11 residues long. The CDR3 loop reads CATSAWNGYTF. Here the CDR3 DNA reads TGTGCCACCTCAGCCTGGAATGGCTACACCTTC.

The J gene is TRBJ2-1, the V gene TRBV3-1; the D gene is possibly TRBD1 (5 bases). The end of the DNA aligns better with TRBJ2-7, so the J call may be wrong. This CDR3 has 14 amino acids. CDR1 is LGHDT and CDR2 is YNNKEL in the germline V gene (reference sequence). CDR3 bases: TGTGCCAGCAGCCAACACCGACAGTCCTACGAGCAGTACTTC. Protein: CASSQHRQSYEQYF.

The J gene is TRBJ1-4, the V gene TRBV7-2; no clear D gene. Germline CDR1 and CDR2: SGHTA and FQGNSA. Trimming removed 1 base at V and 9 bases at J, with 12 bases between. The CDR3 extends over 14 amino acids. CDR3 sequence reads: CASSLGPQMKKLFF. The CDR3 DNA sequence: TGTGCCAGCAGCTTAGGGCCCCAAATGAAAAAACTGTTTTTT.

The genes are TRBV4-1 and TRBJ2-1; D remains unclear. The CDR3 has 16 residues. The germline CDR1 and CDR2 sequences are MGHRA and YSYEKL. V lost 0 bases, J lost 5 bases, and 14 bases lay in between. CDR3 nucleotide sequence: TGCGCCAGCAGCCAAGATCGGGTCAGTCGAAACAATGAGCAGTTCTTC. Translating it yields CASSQDRVSRNNEQFF.

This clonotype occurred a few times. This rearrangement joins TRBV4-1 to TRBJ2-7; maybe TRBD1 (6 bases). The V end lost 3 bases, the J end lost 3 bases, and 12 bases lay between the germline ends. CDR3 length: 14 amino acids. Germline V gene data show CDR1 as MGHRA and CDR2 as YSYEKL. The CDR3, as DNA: TGCGCCAGCAGCCATCCAGGGGCGTACTACGAGCAGTACTTC. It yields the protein CASSHPGAYYEQYF.

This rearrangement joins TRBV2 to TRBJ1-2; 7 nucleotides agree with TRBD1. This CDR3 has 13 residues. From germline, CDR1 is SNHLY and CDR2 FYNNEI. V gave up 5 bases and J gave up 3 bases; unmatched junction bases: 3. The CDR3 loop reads CASSTGEHYGYTF. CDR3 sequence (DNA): TGTGCCAGCAGTACAGGGGAACACTATGGCTACACCTTC.

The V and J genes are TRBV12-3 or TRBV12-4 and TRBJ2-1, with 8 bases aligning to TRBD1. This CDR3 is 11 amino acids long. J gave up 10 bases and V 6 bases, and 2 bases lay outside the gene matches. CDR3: CASRDREEQFF. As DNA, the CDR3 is TGTGCCAGCAGGGACAGGGAAGAGCAGTTCTTC.

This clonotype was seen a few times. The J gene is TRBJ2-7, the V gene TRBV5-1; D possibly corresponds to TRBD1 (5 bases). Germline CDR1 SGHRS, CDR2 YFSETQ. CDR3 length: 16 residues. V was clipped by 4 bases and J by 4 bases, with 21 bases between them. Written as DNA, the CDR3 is TGCGCCAGCAGCCCAAGCTCCAGGGCAATTGTTTACGAGCAGTACTTC. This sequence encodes CASSPSSRAIVYEQYF.

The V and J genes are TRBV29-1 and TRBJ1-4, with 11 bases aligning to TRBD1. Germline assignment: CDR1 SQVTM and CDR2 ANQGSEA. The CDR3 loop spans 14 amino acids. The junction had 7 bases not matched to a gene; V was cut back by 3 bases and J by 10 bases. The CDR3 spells CSVEDRGQGGKLFF. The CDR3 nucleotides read TGCAGCGTTGAGGACAGGGGGCAAGGTGGAAAACTGTTTTTT.

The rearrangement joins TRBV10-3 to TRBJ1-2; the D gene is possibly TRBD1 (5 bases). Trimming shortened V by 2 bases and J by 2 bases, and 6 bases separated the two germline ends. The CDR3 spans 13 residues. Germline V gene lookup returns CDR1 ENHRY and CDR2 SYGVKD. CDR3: CAISETGNYGYTF. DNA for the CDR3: TGTGCCATCAGTGAGACAGGCAACTATGGCTACACCTTC.

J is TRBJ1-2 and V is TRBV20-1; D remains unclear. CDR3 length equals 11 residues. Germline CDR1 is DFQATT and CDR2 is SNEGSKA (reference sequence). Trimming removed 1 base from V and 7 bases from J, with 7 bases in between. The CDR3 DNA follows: TGCAGTGCTAGAGGCAGCTCTGGCTACACCTTC. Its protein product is CSARGSSGYTF.

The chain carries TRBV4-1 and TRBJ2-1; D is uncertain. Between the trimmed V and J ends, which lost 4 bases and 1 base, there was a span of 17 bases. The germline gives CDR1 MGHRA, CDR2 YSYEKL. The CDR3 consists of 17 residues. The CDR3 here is CASSRSRAQKSYNEQFF. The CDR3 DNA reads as TGCGCCAGCAGCCGGTCCCGGGCCCAAAAATCCTACAATGAGCAGTTCTTC.

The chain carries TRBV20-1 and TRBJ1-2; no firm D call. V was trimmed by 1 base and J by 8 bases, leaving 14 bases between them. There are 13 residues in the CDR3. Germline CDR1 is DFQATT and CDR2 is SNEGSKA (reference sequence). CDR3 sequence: CSARVKSICGYTF. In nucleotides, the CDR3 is TGCAGTGCTAGAGTAAAGAGCATCTGCGGCTACACCTTC.

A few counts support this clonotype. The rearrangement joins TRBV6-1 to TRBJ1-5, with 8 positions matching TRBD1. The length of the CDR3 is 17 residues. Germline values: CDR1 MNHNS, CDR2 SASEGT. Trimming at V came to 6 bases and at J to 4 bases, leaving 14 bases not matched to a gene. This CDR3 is CASRHGPGQGANQPQHF. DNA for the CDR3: TGTGCCAGCAGGCACGGTCCTGGACAGGGTGCTAATCAGCCCCAGCATTTT.

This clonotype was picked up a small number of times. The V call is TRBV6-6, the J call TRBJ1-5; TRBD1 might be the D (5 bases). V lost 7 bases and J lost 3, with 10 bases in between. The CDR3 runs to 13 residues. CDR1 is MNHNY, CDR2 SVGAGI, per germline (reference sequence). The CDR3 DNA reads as TGTGCCAGCACCCGGGACCTCAATCAGCCCCAGCATTTT. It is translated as CASTRDLNQPQHF.

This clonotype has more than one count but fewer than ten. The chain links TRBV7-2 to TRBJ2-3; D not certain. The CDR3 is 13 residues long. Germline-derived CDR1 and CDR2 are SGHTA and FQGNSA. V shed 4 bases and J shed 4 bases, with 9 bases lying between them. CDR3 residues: CASSSIGADTQYF. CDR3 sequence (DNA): TGTGCCAGCAGCTCGATTGGGGCAGATACGCAGTATTTT.

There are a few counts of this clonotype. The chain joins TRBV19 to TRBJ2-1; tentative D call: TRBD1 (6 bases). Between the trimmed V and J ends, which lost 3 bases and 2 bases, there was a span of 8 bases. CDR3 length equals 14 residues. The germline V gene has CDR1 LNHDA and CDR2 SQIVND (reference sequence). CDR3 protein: CASSMQGPYNEQFF. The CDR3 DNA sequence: TGTGCCAGTAGTATGCAGGGGCCCTACAATGAGCAGTTCTTC. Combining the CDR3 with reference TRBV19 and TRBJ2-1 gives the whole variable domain DGGITQSPKYLFRKEGQNVTLSCEQNLNHDAMYWYRQDPGQGLRLIYYSQIVNDFQKGDIAEGYSVSREKKESFPLTVTSAQKNPTAFYLCASSMQGPYNEQFFGPGTRLTVL.

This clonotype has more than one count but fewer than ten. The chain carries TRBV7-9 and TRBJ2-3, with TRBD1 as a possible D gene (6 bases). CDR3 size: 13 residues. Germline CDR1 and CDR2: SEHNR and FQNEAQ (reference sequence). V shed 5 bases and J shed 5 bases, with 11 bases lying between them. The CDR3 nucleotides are TGTGCCAGCAGCAAGGGGGACGTAGATACGCAGTATTTT. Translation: CASSKGDVDTQYF.

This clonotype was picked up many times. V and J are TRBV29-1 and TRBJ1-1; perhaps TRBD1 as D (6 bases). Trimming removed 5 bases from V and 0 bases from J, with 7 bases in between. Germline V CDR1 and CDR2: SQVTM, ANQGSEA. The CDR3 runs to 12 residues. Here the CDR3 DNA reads TGCAGCGTTCAGGGGATGAACACTGAAGCTTTCTTT. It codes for CSVQGMNTEAFF.

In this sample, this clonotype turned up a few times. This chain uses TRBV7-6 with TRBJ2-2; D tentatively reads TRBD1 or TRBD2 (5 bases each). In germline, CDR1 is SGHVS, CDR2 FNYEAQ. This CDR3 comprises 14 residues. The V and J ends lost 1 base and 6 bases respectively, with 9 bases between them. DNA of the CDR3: TGTGCCAGCAGCTTAGGGGGGAAGGCCGGGGAGCTGTTTTTT. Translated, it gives CASSLGGKAGELFF.

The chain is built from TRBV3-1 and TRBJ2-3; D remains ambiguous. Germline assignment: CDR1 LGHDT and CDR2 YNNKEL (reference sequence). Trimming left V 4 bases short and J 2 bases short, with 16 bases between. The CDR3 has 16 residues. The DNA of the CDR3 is TGTGCCAGCAGCCCCCTTGGCGTGGGCCTCACAGATACGCAGTATTTT. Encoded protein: CASSPLGVGLTDTQYF.

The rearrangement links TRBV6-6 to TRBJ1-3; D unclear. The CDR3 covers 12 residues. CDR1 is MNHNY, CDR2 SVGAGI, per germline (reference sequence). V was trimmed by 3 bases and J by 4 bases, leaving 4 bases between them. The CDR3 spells CASSYAGNTIYF. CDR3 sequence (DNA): TGTGCCAGCAGTTATGCCGGAAACACCATATATTTT.